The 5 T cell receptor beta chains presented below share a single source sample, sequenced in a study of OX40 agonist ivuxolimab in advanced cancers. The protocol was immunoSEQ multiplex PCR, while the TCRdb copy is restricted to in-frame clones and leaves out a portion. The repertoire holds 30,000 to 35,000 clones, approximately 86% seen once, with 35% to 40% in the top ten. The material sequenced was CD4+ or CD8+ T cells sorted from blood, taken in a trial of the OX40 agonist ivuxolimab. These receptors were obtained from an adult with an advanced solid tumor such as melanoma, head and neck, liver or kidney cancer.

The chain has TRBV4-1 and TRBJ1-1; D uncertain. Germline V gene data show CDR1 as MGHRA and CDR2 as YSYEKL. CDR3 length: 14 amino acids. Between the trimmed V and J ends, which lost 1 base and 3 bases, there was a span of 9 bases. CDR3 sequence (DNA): TGCGCCAGCAGCCAAGTCGACGGGTACACTGAAGCTTTCTTT. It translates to CASSQVDGYTEAFF.

CDR3 DNA sequence: TGTGCCATCAGCAAGACAGGGTTGGATTCCTACAATGAGCAGTTCTTC. As protein: CAISKTGLDSYNEQFF. The rearrangement joins TRBV10-3 to TRBJ2-1, with 7 positions matching TRBD1. With V trimmed by 6 bases and J by 1 base, 9 bases remained unmatched. The CDR3 sequence is 16 residues long. Germline values: CDR1 ENHRY, CDR2 SYGVKD.

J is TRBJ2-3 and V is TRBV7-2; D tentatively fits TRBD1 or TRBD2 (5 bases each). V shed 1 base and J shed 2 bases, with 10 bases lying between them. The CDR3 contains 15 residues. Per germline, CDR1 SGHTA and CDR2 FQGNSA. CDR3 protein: CASSLDRTYTDTQYF. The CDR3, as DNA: TGTGCCAGCAGCTTAGACAGGACTTACACAGATACGCAGTATTTT. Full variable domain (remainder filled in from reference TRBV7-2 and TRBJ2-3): GAGVSQSPSNKVTEKGKDVELRCDPISGHTALYWYRQSLGQGLEFLIYFQGNSAPDKSGLPSDRFSAERTGGSVSTLTIQRTQQEDSAVYLCASSLDRTYTDTQYFGPGTRLTVL.

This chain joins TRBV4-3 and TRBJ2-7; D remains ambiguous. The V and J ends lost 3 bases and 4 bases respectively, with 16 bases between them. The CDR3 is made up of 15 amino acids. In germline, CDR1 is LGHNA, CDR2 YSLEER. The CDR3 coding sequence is TGCGCCAGCAGCCAGTTACTACCAGCCAGATACGAGCAGTACTTC. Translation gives CASSQLLPARYEQYF.

CDR3 sequence: CASSIGVSGRTDTQYF. In DNA form, the CDR3 reads TGTGCCAGTAGTATTGGGGTTAGCGGGAGAACAGATACGCAGTATTTT. The chain uses TRBV19 and TRBJ2-3, with 9 positions matching TRBD2. The V gene's germline CDR1 is LNHDA and CDR2 SQIVND (reference sequence). With 3 bases clipped from V and 3 bases from J, the junction kept 7 bases outside the gene matches. This CDR3 comprises 16 residues.